Presented here are 24 T cell receptor beta chains from one specimen sequenced in a study of Ad26.COV2.S vaccination and SARS-CoV-2 variants. Stated treatment: roughly 18 received Ad26.COV2.S at low or high dose, single or two shots; about 5 received placebo; per-sample allocation not given. At day 63 after the first vaccine or placebo injection, samples were drawn. Assay used: immunoSEQ multiplex PCR; TCRdb lists only in-frame clones, some missing. The table records 290,000 or so clones, about 87% of them present only once. The input for sequencing was peripheral blood, taken in a trial of Ad26.COV2.S vaccine versus placebo. The receptors originated from a person aged 18 to 59 who received the Ad26.COV2.S COVID-19 vaccine or a placebo.

V usage is TRBV5-6 and J usage is TRBJ1-4, with D perhaps matching TRBD1 (6 bases). The ends were cut back, 2 bases at V and 8 bases at J, with 7 bases in the middle. Germline V CDR1 and CDR2: SGHDT, YYEEEE. The CDR3 extends over 12 amino acids. The CDR3 loop reads CASSFGGEKLFF. DNA for the CDR3: TGTGCCAGCAGCTTTGGGGGCGAAAAACTGTTTTTT.

This chain connects TRBV7-8 to TRBJ1-5; tentative D call: TRBD1 (6 bases). Trimming took 8 bases from V and 6 from J, leaving 17 bases between them. Germline V gene sequence: CDR1 SGHVS, CDR2 FQNEAQ. The CDR3 consists of 14 residues. CDR3 DNA sequence: TGTGCCAGCTCAAGGACAGAAGAAGGTCAGCCCCAGCATTTT. It translates to CASSRTEEGQPQHF. Full variable domain (missing parts from reference TRBV7-8 and TRBJ1-5): GAGVSQSPRYKVAKRGQDVALRCDPISGHVSLFWYQQALGQGPEFLTYFQNEAQLDKSGLPSDRFFAERPEGSVSTLKIQRTQQEDSAVYLCASSRTEEGQPQHFGDGTRLSIL.

V is TRBV3-1 (or the pseudogene TRBV3-2) and J is TRBJ1-5; D gene unclear. The CDR3 is made up of 11 amino acids. V was shortened by 6 bases and J by 7 bases, with 7 bases between the two germline ends. From germline, CDR1 is LGHDT and CDR2 YNNKEL (reference sequence). CDR3 nucleotide sequence: TGTGCCAGCAGGGCCCCCCAGCCCCAGCATTTT. This encodes CASRAPQPQHF.

This clone was recorded once. The rearrangement uses TRBV6-5 and TRBJ1-1; tentatively, D is TRBD1 (6 bases). CDR1 and CDR2 (germline): MNHEY, SVGAGI. The V end lost 0 bases, the J end lost 6 bases, and 14 bases lay between the germline ends. This CDR3 is 15 amino acids long. The CDR3 DNA follows: TGTGCCAGCAGTTACTCGCGGACAGTACGCCCTGAAGCTTTCTTT. This encodes CASSYSRTVRPEAFF.

The chain combines TRBV11-2 with TRBJ2-1; no clear D. V lost 1 base and J 5 bases, leaving 6 bases between the germline ends. The germline CDR1 and CDR2 sequences are SGHAT and FQNNGV. CDR3 length: 13 residues. CDR3 bases: TGTGCCAGCAGCTTAGGTCGGCACAATGAGCAGTTCTTC. It specifies CASSLGRHNEQFF.

The gene calls are TRBV27 and TRBJ2-7; 8 bases are shared with TRBD1. V lost 6 bases to trimming and J lost 6 bases; unmatched junction nucleotides: 1. The CDR3 contains 11 residues. Germline lookup yields CDR1 MNHEY and CDR2 SMNVEV (reference sequence). The CDR3 region has the DNA TGTGCCAGCAGGGACAGGGTCGAGCAGTACTTC. It yields the protein CASRDRVEQYF.

The CDR3 sequence: CAIGGTNSLQNSPLHF. The CDR3 DNA is TGTGCCATCGGAGGGACAAATTCGCTTCAAAATTCACCCCTCCACTTT. The chain is built from TRBV10-3 and TRBJ1-6; a possible D gene is TRBD1 (6 bases). This CDR3 has 16 amino acids. The V end lost 8 bases, the J end lost 7 bases, and 21 bases lay between the germline ends. CDR1 and CDR2 (germline): ENHRY, SYGVKD.

V and J are TRBV6-1 and TRBJ1-4, with D uncertain. The CDR3 contains 14 residues. V gave up 2 bases and J gave up 8 bases, with 12 bases separating them. Germline V CDR1 and CDR2: MNHNS, SASEGT. The CDR3 nucleotides are TGTGCCAGCAGTGAAATGCTGGGTGGCGAAAAACTGTTTTTT. As protein: CASSEMLGGEKLFF.

J is TRBJ1-4 and V is TRBV28; D is undetermined. The germline gives CDR1 MDHEN, CDR2 SYDVKM. The CDR3 is made up of 13 amino acids. V lost 4 bases to trimming and J lost 7 bases, with 10 bases between them. This chain's CDR3 is CASSSGWGEKLFF. The CDR3 DNA reads as TGTGCCAGCAGTTCGGGTTGGGGTGAAAAACTGTTTTTT.

Regarding this clone: This specimen includes other DNA sequences encoding the same CDR3. CDR3 nucleotide sequence: TGTGCCAGCAGTTTTGCCGCCAACTATGGCTACACCTTC. This translates into CASSFAANYGYTF. The chain links TRBV27 to TRBJ1-2; D unclear. V gave up 3 bases and J gave up 2 bases, with 7 bases separating them. The germline CDR1 and CDR2 sequences are MNHEY and SMNVEV (reference sequence). The CDR3 has 13 amino acids.

The sample holds many counts of this clone. The CDR3 spells CASSPSDSSYEQYF. In DNA form, the CDR3 reads TGCGCCAGCAGCCCGAGTGATTCCTCCTACGAGCAGTACTTC. The rearrangement joins TRBV5-1 to TRBJ2-7; no clear D gene. Trimming pared 4 bases from V and 0 bases from J, leaving 11 bases between. The length of the CDR3 is 14 residues. Germline CDR1 SGHRS, CDR2 YFSETQ. Combining the CDR3 with reference TRBV5-1 and TRBJ2-7 gives the whole variable domain KAGVTQTPRYLIKTRGQQVTLSCSPISGHRSVSWYQQTPGQGLQFLFEYFSETQRNKGNFPGRFSGRQFSNSRSEMNVSTLELGDSALYLCASSPSDSSYEQYFGPGTRLTVT.

As to this clone: Other DNA sequences within the sample encode an identical CDR3. The rearrangement links TRBV10-3 to TRBJ1-2; a possible D gene is TRBD1 (5 bases). The CDR3 extends over 13 amino acids. V shed 2 bases and J shed 2 bases, with 6 bases lying between them. Per germline, CDR1 ENHRY and CDR2 SYGVKD. The CDR3 DNA reads as TGTGCCATCAGTGAGGAGGGGAACTATGGCTACACCTTC. Its protein is CAISEEGNYGYTF.

V gene TRBV30 combines with J gene TRBJ2-1, with 8 bases matching TRBD2. Germline assignment: CDR1 GTSNPN and CDR2 SVGIG (reference sequence). The J segment lost 9 bases and the V segment lost 0 bases, leaving 4 bases of the junction unmatched. The CDR3 runs to 13 residues. The CDR3 DNA sequence: TGTGCCTGGAGTGTACGGGGGGGTATTGAGCAGTTCTTC. Translation: CAWSVRGGIEQFF.

V gene TRBV9 combines with J gene TRBJ1-3; tentative D call: TRBD1 (5 bases). CDR1 and CDR2 from the germline V gene are SGDLS and YYNGEE. This CDR3 has 14 residues. V lost 0 bases and J lost 2, with 6 bases in between. DNA for the CDR3: TGTGCCAGCAGCGTAGTAGGGGCTGGAAACACCATATATTTT. This sequence encodes CASSVVGAGNTIYF.

This chain connects TRBV5-1 to TRBJ1-4, with 7 bases that match TRBD1. The CDR3 extends over 15 amino acids. Germline values: CDR1 SGHRS, CDR2 YFSETQ. J lost 0 bases, V lost 5 bases, and 4 bases had no gene match. Here the CDR3 reads CASSTGDATNEKLFF. As DNA, the CDR3 is TGCGCCAGCAGTACAGGGGATGCAACTAATGAAAAACTGTTTTTT.

The V call is TRBV5-1, the J call TRBJ1-3; no clear D gene. The CDR3 loop spans 12 amino acids. Trimming pared 0 bases from V and 10 bases from J, leaving 8 bases between. CDR1 SGHRS and CDR2 YFSETQ come from the germline V gene. CDR3 DNA sequence: TGCGCCAGCAGCTTGGATCGGGGTACCATATATTTT. As protein: CASSLDRGTIYF.

The chain has TRBV27 and TRBJ2-5; 8 bases are shared with TRBD1. Trimming at V came to 0 bases and at J to 5 bases, leaving 5 bases not matched to a gene. The CDR3 has 15 residues. CDR1 and CDR2 from the germline V gene are MNHEY and SMNVEV (reference sequence). The CDR3 bases are TGTGCCAGCAGTTTATCGGACAGGGTCTGGGAGACCCAGTACTTC. Protein product: CASSLSDRVWETQYF.

The chain employs TRBV5-1 and TRBJ2-7; TRBD1 matches 7 bases. The germline CDR1 and CDR2 sequences are SGHRS and YFSETQ. This CDR3 contains 14 residues. V lost 4 bases to trimming and J lost 3 bases; unmatched junction nucleotides: 7. In DNA form, the CDR3 reads TGCGCCAGCAGCCCGGGGACAGTCGACTACGAGCAGTACTTC. Translation: CASSPGTVDYEQYF. The whole variable domain, filled in from reference TRBV5-1 and TRBJ2-7, reads KAGVTQTPRYLIKTRGQQVTLSCSPISGHRSVSWYQQTPGQGLQFLFEYFSETQRNKGNFPGRFSGRQFSNSRSEMNVSTLELGDSALYLCASSPGTVDYEQYFGPGTRLTVT.

V gene TRBV19 combines with J gene TRBJ2-7; D is undetermined. The germline V gene has CDR1 LNHDA and CDR2 SQIVND (reference sequence). The CDR3 loop spans 15 amino acids. Trimming took off 3 bases at V and 3 bases at J, with 15 bases between the two ends. The CDR3 loop reads CASSISGSPFYEQYF. In nucleotides, the CDR3 is TGTGCCAGTAGTATTTCGGGCAGTCCCTTCTACGAGCAGTACTTC.

This CDR3 is CASSFPMSHEQFF. CDR3 in DNA: TGCGCCAGCAGCTTCCCTATGAGCCATGAGCAGTTCTTC. V is TRBV5-1 and J is TRBJ2-1, with D uncertain. CDR3 length equals 13 residues. V shed 2 bases and J shed 8 bases, with 11 bases lying between them. The germline CDR1 and CDR2 sequences are SGHRS and YFSETQ.

The CDR3: CATSDPSAGGSQETQYF. For the CDR3, the DNA is TGTGCCACCAGTGACCCGTCGGCGGGGGGAAGCCAAGAGACCCAGTACTTC. The V gene is TRBV24-1, the J gene TRBJ2-5, with TRBD2 identical over 8 bases. The CDR3 contains 17 residues. The J segment lost 1 base and the V segment lost 4 bases, leaving 10 bases of the junction unmatched. Germline V gives CDR1 KGHDR, CDR2 SFDVKD.

This clone turned up a few times. J is TRBJ2-7 and V is TRBV27; 8 bases fit TRBD1. The trim removed 5 bases at V and 4 bases at J, leaving 13 bases unmatched. Per germline, CDR1 MNHEY and CDR2 SMNVEV (reference sequence). This CDR3 is 16 amino acids long. The CDR3 reads CASSAGRRTGSYEQYF. The CDR3 DNA is TGTGCCAGCAGTGCAGGGAGAAGGACAGGGTCATACGAGCAGTACTTC.

The chain links TRBV27 to TRBJ2-6; unclear D gene. This CDR3 contains 14 residues. Trimming shortened V by 1 base and J by 9 bases, and 10 bases separated the two germline ends. Germline V lookup: CDR1 MNHEY, CDR2 SMNVEV (reference sequence). CDR3 in amino acids: CASSLFGDVNVLTF. Here the CDR3 DNA reads TGTGCCAGCAGTTTATTTGGGGATGTCAACGTCCTGACTTTC.

The chain recombines TRBV2 with TRBJ1-1, with D unresolved. V lost 4 bases to trimming and J lost 7 bases, with 7 bases between them. Germline V gene sequence: CDR1 SNHLY, CDR2 FYNNEI. The CDR3 contains 11 residues. Written as DNA, the CDR3 is TGTGCCAGCAGTGGCAATAGTGAAGCTTTCTTT. It translates to CASSGNSEAFF. The full variable domain, completed using reference TRBV2 and TRBJ1-1, is EPEVTQTPSHQVTQMGQEVILRCVPISNHLYFYWYRQILGQKVEFLVSFYNNEISEKSEIFDDQFSVERPDGSNFTLKIRSTKLEDSAMYFCASSGNSEAFFGQGTRLTVV.